This T cell receptor beta chain emerged from a study of shared clonotypes between healthy human individuals. Study results and caveats: Non-shared clonotypes were found to have lower generation probabilities than the clonotypes that were shared by all four of the sorted-subset donors.

Assay used: immunoSEQ multiplex PCR; TCRdb lists only in-frame clones, some missing. The data contain about 2 million clones, just under 95% of them singletons. The V gene's germline CDR1 is WSHSY and CDR2 SAAADI. V was clipped by 3 bases and J by 0 bases, with 6 bases between them. The CDR3 has 14 residues. As to this clone: Its antigen is still unknown. Other DNA sequences in this specimen translate into the identical CDR3.

Cells designated naive CD8 were CD45RO-negative and were positively selected for CCR7, with terminally differentiated effector memory CD45RA+ cells excluded. Donors had no recently reported acute infections or vaccinations and were HIV-negative. The V gene is TRBV10-2, the J gene TRBJ1-5; no reliable D call. The sample taken for sequencing was naive CD8+ T cells sorted from blood. This sequence was found in a young man in good health. CDR3 in DNA: TGCGCCAGCAGTGATACTGATAGCAATCAGCCCCAGCATTTT. Protein sequence: CASSDTDSNQPQHF.